Below are 23 T cell receptor beta chains sequenced from a single sample in a study of long-term antiretroviral therapy in people with HIV. Sequencing relied on immunoSEQ assay v3.0, run at survey level. The protocol was immunoSEQ multiplex PCR, while the TCRdb copy is restricted to in-frame clones and leaves out a portion. This table holds some 22,000 clones, around four fifths found once. The specimen was unsorted PBMCs, collected roughly 4 years after starting antiretroviral therapy. These receptors were taken from a man aged 18 to 29 with HIV.

This rearrangement joins TRBV29-1 to TRBJ1-1; weak D call: TRBD1 (5 bases). The V end lost 7 bases, the J end lost 8 bases, and 26 bases lay between the germline ends. CDR1 is SQVTM and CDR2 is ANQGSEA in the germline V gene. The CDR3 is 15 amino acids. CDR3 DNA: TGCAGCGCCCGGTGGGGCCAAACAGGCGCAGGCGAAGCTTTCTTT. It specifies CSARWGQTGAGEAFF.

In DNA, the CDR3 is TGTGCCAGCAGTTACTCAGGGACGGAAAATTCACCCCTCCACTTT. This sequence encodes CASSYSGTENSPLHF. The chain uses TRBV6-5 and TRBJ1-6; a possible D gene is TRBD1 (5 bases). Trimming stripped 0 bases from V and 7 bases from J, with 10 bases between. The CDR3 loop spans 15 amino acids. The germline V gene has CDR1 MNHEY and CDR2 SVGAGI.

The chain uses TRBV18 and TRBJ2-7; D not certain. The CDR3 contains 13 residues. The germline V gene has CDR1 KGHSH and CDR2 LQKENI. Trimming removed 3 bases at V and 3 bases at J, with 9 bases between. CDR3 in amino acids: CASSPPGFYEQYV. CDR3 bases: TGTGCCAGCTCACCCCCGGGTTTCTACGAGCAGTACGTC.

This clone was observed a few times. The rearrangement links TRBV28 to TRBJ1-5; D is possibly TRBD1 (5 bases). The CDR3 is made up of 14 amino acids. V was pared by 6 bases and J by 3 bases, with 12 bases between. Germline V lookup: CDR1 MDHEN, CDR2 SYDVKM. The CDR3 loop reads CASSQGGLNQPQHF. The CDR3 nucleotides are TGTGCCAGCAGCCAGGGCGGACTCAATCAGCCCCAGCATTTT.

The V gene is TRBV4-2, the J gene TRBJ1-1; D is uncertain. V lost 2 bases and J lost 3, with 10 bases in between. There are 14 residues in the CDR3. Germline CDR1 reads LGHNA; CDR2 reads YNFKEQ. CDR3 nucleotide sequence: TGTGCCAGCAGCCAACAAGGGCAGGACACTGAAGCTTTCTTT. Amino acid sequence: CASSQQGQDTEAFF.

The V gene is TRBV5-1, the J gene TRBJ2-3; D not certain. Trimming took 3 bases from V and 4 from J, leaving 18 bases between them. This CDR3 has 16 residues. Germline loops: CDR1 SGHRS, CDR2 YFSETQ. CDR3 bases: TGCGCCAGCAGCTACACCGGCGGAACATTCTCAGATACGCAGTATTTT. It translates to CASSYTGGTFSDTQYF.

The rearrangement joins TRBV5-1 to TRBJ2-1; possibly TRBD1 for D (7 bases). The CDR3 has 15 residues. Germline loops: CDR1 SGHRS, CDR2 YFSETQ. The V end was cut by 6 bases, the J end by 4 bases, with 17 bases between. The CDR3 sequence: CASTNPGGFYNEQFF. The DNA for the CDR3 is TGCGCCAGCACCAACCCAGGGGGGTTTTACAATGAGCAGTTCTTC.

The CDR3 DNA reads TGTGCCAGCAGTTACCCGATGACAGGGAATTCCTACGAGCAGTACTTC. Its translation: CASSYPMTGNSYEQYF. The chain combines TRBV6-6 with TRBJ2-7, with 7 bases matching TRBD1. Per the germline V gene, CDR1 is MNHNY and CDR2 is SVGAGI (reference sequence). V shed 2 bases and J 1 base; nucleotides not matched to a gene: 8. The CDR3 sequence is 16 residues long.

This chain joins TRBV10-3 and TRBJ2-7, with a weak D call TRBD1 (5 bases). Trimming removed 10 bases from V and 4 bases from J, with 20 bases in between. Germline V CDR1 and CDR2: ENHRY, SYGVKD. The CDR3 is 14 residues long. As DNA, the CDR3 is TGTGCCACACAAACGACAGCGTTGTTATACGAGCAGTACTTC. Residues: CATQTTALLYEQYF.

CDR3 residues: CASSYSTGADSPLHF. The CDR3 coding sequence is TGTGCCAGCAGTTACTCAACAGGGGCCGATTCACCCCTCCACTTT. This chain links TRBV6-5 with TRBJ1-6; 7 positions agree with TRBD1. In germline, CDR1 is MNHEY, CDR2 SVGAGI. The V and J ends lost 0 bases and 8 bases, in that order; junction bases with no gene match: 4. The CDR3 loop spans 15 amino acids.

This chain uses TRBV18 with TRBJ1-1, with D uncertain. The germline gives CDR1 KGHSH, CDR2 LQKENI. The CDR3 covers 13 residues. V shed 2 bases and J shed 0 bases, with 4 bases lying between them. CDR3 DNA: TGTGCCAGCTCACCATCACTGAACACTGAAGCTTTCTTT. It translates to CASSPSLNTEAFF.

In nucleotides, the CDR3 is TGCGCCAGCAGCAAAGGATTCGGGTACTACGAGCAGTACTTC. Encoded protein: CASSKGFGYYEQYF. This sequence joins TRBV4-1 and TRBJ2-7; D remains unclear. V was cut by 5 bases and J by 3 bases, with 14 bases left in between. This CDR3 spans 14 amino acids. Germline V gene data show CDR1 as MGHRA and CDR2 as YSYEKL.

The chain couples TRBV7-9 to TRBJ1-1, with D perhaps TRBD1 (6 bases). Looked up from germline, CDR1 is SEHNR and CDR2 is FQNEAQ (reference sequence). The CDR3 is 15 residues long. Trimming took 4 bases from V and 1 from J, leaving 13 bases between them. CDR3: CASSSQGRANTEAFF. The DNA for the CDR3 is TGTGCCAGCAGCTCCCAGGGGAGGGCGAACACTGAAGCTTTCTTT.

CDR3 nucleotides: TGTGCCAGCAGAAGGGACATTAACTATGGCTACACCTTC. It specifies CASRRDINYGYTF. The chain is built from TRBV2 and TRBJ1-2, with D tentatively TRBD1 (6 bases). This CDR3 region has 13 residues. The ends were cut back, 6 bases at V and 1 base at J, with 9 bases in the middle. Looked up from germline, CDR1 is SNHLY and CDR2 is FYNNEI.

This clone showed up just once. V and J are TRBV7-3 and TRBJ2-3; 11 positions agree with TRBD2. V trimming: 5 bases; J trimming: 5 bases; junction bases outside the gene matches: 6. CDR1 and CDR2 from the germline V gene are SGHTA and FQGTGA. This CDR3 is 15 amino acids long. Written as DNA, the CDR3 is TGTGCCAGCAGCCTAGGGGGACTAGCGGTAGATACGCAGTATTTT. It specifies CASSLGGLAVDTQYF.

This clone appeared a single time. CDR3 coding DNA: TGTGCCAGCACTTTCCCGGGACAGGGAAGCAAAGTGGAGACCCAGTACTTC. Translated: CASTFPGQGSKVETQYF. The rearrangement uses TRBV2 and TRBJ2-5; 9 nucleotides match TRBD1. Germline values: CDR1 SNHLY, CDR2 FYNNEI. The CDR3 consists of 17 residues. The V segment lost 7 bases and the J segment 5 bases; nucleotides outside the gene matches: 17.

The chain recombines TRBV5-5 with TRBJ1-2, with D possibly matching TRBD1 (6 bases). This CDR3 is built from 15 residues. Deletions cut 4 bases from V and 4 bases from J, with 17 bases between. The germline V gene has CDR1 SGHKS and CDR2 YYEKEE (reference sequence). The CDR3 region is CASSQRWDTTYGYTF. CDR3 nucleotide sequence: TGTGCCAGCAGCCAACGGTGGGACACGACCTATGGCTACACCTTC.

The rearrangement uses TRBV6-5 and TRBJ2-5; 11 nucleotides agree with TRBD2. The CDR3 consists of 14 residues. Germline CDR1 and CDR2: MNHEY and SVGAGI. The J segment lost 2 bases and the V segment lost 8 bases, leaving 4 bases of the junction unmatched. The CDR3 reads CASRLAGGQETQYF. The DNA of the CDR3 is TGTGCCAGCCGTCTAGCGGGGGGACAAGAGACCCAGTACTTC.

The genes are TRBV2 and TRBJ1-4, with D unclear. V was cut by 4 bases and J by 6 bases, with 9 bases left in between. CDR1 SNHLY and CDR2 FYNNEI come from the germline V gene. There are 13 residues in the CDR3. The CDR3, as DNA: TGTGCCAGCAGTGCCACCGGCGATGAAAAACTGTTTTTT. Its protein product is CASSATGDEKLFF.

CDR3 amino acids: CASSEAGENEQFF. The CDR3 DNA is TGTGCCAGCAGTGAAGCGGGGGAAAATGAGCAGTTCTTC. The chain is built from TRBV6-1 and TRBJ2-1; D is possibly TRBD1 or TRBD2 (5 bases each). V shed 0 bases and J shed 7 bases, with 7 bases lying between them. Germline assignment: CDR1 MNHNS and CDR2 SASEGT. The CDR3 consists of 13 residues.

The chain carries TRBV15 and TRBJ2-5, with TRBD2 as a possible D gene (6 bases). Germline V CDR1 and CDR2: LNHNV, YYDKDF (reference sequence). The germline V and J ends were trimmed by 3 bases and 1 base, with 12 bases remaining between them. The CDR3 runs 15 residues. CDR3 in DNA: TGTGCCACCAGCAGGATCGGGGGAGGCCAAGAGACCCAGTACTTC. As protein: CATSRIGGGQETQYF.

The rearrangement joins TRBV4-1 to TRBJ2-3; 7 positions match TRBD2. The V segment lost 4 bases and the J segment 1 base; nucleotides outside the gene matches: 14. The CDR3 contains 18 residues. Germline CDR1 is MGHRA and CDR2 is YSYEKL. The CDR3 is CASSPYDGAGLGTDTQYF. The CDR3 DNA sequence: TGCGCCAGCAGCCCCTACGATGGAGCGGGGCTCGGCACAGATACGCAGTATTTT.

This clone is large (0.1 to 1%). The chain is built from TRBV27 and TRBJ1-1; D unresolved. The germline V and J ends were trimmed by 4 bases and 4 bases, with 16 bases remaining between them. In germline, CDR1 is MNHEY, CDR2 SMNVEV (reference sequence). The CDR3 length is 15 residues. In nucleotides, the CDR3 is TGTGCCAGCAGTTGGACCTCTAATTGGGGCACTGAAGCTTTCTTT. Amino acids: CASSWTSNWGTEAFF.